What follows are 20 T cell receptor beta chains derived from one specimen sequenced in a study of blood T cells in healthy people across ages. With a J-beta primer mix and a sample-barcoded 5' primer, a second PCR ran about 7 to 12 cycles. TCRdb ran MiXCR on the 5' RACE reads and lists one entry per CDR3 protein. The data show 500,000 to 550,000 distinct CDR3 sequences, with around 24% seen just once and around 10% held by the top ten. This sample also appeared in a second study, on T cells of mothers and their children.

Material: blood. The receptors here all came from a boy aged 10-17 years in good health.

The CDR3 nucleotides read TGCAGCGTTCAGAGCGGTGCCTACGAGCAGTACTTC. Translated, it gives CSVQSGAYEQYF. The rearrangement joins TRBV29-1 to TRBJ2-5; D is possibly TRBD2 (5 bases). The J call is in doubt because the DNA end fits TRBJ2-7 better. The CDR3 has 12 amino acids. Germline CDR1 reads SQVTM; CDR2 reads ANQGSEA.

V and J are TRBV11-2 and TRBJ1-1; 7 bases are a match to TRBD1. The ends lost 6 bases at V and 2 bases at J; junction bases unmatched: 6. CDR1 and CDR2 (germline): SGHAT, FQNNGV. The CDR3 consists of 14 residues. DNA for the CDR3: TGTGCCAGCAGGGAGGGACAGATTAACACTGAAGCTTTCTTT. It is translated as CASREGQINTEAFF.

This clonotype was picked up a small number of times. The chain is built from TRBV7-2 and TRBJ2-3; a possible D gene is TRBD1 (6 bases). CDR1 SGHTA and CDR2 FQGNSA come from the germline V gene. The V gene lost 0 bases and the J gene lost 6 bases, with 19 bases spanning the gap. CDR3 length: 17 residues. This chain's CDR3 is CASSLASDRPYWDTQYF. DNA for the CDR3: TGTGCCAGCAGCTTAGCATCCGACAGGCCCTACTGGGATACGCAGTATTTT.

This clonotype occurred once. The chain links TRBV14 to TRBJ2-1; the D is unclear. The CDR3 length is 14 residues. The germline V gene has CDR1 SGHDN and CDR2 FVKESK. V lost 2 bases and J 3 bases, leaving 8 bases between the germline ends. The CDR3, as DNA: TGTGCCAGCAGCCAATTGCACTACTACAATGAGCAGTTCTTC. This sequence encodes CASSQLHYYNEQFF.

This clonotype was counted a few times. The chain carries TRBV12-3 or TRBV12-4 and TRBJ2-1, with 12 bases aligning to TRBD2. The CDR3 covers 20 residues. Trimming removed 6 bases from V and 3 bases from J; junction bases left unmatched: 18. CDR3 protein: CASSATGLAGRASDYNEQFF. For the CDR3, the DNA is TGTGCCAGCAGCGCAACGGGACTAGCGGGCAGAGCGAGTGACTACAATGAGCAGTTCTTC.

CDR3 loop: CASSLGTSGRATPGMQFF. CDR3 nucleotide sequence: TGTGCCAGCAGCCTCGGGACTAGCGGGAGGGCCACCCCTGGGATGCAGTTCTTC. This chain uses TRBV7-9 with TRBJ2-5; the match to TRBD2 covers 16 bases. Gene TRBJ2-1 matches the end of the DNA better, so the J call may be wrong. From germline, CDR1 is SEHNR and CDR2 FQNEAQ (reference sequence). The CDR3 spans 18 residues.

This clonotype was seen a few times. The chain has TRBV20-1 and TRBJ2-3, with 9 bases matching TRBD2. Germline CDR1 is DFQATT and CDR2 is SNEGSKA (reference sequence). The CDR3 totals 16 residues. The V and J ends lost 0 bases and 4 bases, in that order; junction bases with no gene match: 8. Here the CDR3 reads CSARDVAGEYPDTQYF. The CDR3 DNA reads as TGCAGTGCTAGAGACGTAGCGGGAGAGTATCCAGATACGCAGTATTTT.

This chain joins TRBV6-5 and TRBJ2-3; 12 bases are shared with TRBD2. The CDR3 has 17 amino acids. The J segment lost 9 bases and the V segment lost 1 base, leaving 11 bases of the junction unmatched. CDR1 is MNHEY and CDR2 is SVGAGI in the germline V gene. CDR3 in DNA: TGTGCCAGCAGTTACTTCAGACTAGCGGGGGCCCCACAGACGCAGTATTTT. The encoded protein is CASSYFRLAGAPQTQYF.

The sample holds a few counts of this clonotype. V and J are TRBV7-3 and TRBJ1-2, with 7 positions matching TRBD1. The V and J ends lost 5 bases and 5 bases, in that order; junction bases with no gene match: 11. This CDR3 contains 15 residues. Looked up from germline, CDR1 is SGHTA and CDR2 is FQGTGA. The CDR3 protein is CASSTQPDRTYGYTF. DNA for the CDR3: TGTGCCAGCAGCACCCAGCCGGACAGGACGTATGGCTACACCTTC.

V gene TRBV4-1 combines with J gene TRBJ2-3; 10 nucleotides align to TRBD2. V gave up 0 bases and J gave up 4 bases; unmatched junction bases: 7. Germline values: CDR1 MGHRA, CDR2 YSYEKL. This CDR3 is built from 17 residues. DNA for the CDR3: TGCGCCAGCAGCCAAGACGCGCTAGCGGGAGTCGCAGATACGCAGTATTTT. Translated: CASSQDALAGVADTQYF.

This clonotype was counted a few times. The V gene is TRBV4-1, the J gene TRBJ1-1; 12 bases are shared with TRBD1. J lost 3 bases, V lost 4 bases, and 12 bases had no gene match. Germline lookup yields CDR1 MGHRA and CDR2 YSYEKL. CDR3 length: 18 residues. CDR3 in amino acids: CASSPRLGTGGAYTEAFF. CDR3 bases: TGCGCCAGCAGCCCGCGACTCGGGACAGGGGGCGCCTACACTGAAGCTTTCTTT.

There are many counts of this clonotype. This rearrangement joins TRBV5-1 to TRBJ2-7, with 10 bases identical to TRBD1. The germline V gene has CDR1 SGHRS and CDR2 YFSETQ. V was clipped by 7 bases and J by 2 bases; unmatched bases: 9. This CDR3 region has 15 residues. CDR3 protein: CASQPGGTGAYEQYF. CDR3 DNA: TGCGCCAGCCAACCAGGCGGGACAGGGGCCTACGAGCAGTACTTC.

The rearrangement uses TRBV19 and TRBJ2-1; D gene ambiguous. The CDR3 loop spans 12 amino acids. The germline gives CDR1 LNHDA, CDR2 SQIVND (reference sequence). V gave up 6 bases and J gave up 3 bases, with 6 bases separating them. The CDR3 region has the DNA TGTGCCAGTAGATCCGGCTACAATGAGCAGTTCTTC. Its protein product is CASRSGYNEQFF.

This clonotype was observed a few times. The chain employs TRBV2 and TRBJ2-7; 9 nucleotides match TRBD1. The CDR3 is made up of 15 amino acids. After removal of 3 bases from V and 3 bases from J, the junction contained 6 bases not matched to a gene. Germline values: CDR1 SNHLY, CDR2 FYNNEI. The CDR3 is CASSDSRDRVYEQYF. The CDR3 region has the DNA TGTGCCAGCAGTGACAGCCGGGACAGGGTCTACGAGCAGTACTTC.

The CDR3 sequence: CASNFLRADTQYF. CDR3 in DNA: TGTGCCAGCAACTTCTTGCGAGCAGATACGCAGTATTTT. The J gene is TRBJ2-3, the V gene TRBV12-3 or TRBV12-4; no reliable D call. The CDR3 totals 13 residues. The V end lost 7 bases, the J end lost 4 bases, and 12 bases lay between the germline ends.

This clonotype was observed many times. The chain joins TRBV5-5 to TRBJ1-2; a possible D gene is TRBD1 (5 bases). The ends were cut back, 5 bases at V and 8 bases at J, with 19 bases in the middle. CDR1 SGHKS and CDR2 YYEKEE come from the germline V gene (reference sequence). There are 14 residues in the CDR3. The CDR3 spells CASRSPGRSLGYTF. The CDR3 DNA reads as TGTGCCAGCAGATCGCCGGGACGATCTCTGGGCTACACCTTC.

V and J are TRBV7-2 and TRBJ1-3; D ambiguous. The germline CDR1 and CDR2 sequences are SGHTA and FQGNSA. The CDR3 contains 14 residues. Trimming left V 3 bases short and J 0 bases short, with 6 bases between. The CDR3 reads CASSFEYSGNTIYF. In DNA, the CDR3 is TGTGCCAGCAGCTTTGAATACTCTGGAAACACCATATATTTT.

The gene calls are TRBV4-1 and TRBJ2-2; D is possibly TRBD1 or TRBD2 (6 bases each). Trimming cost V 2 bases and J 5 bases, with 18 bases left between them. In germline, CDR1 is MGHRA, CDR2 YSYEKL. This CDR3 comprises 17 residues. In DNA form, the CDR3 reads TGCGCCAGCAGCCAATTGGTGGGGGGCGCAGGAACCGGGGAGCTGTTTTTT. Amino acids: CASSQLVGGAGTGELFF.

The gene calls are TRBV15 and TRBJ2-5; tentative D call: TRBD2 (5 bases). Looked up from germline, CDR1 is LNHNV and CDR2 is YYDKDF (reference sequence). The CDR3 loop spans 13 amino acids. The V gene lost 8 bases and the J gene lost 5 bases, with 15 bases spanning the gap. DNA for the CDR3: TGTGCCACCGAAACCCGGGAACGGGAGACCCAGTACTTC. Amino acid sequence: CATETRERETQYF.

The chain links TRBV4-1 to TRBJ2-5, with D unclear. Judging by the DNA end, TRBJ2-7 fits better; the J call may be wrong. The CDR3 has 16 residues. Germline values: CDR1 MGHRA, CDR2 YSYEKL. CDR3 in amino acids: CASSQGTSLPYYEQYF. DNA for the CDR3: TGCGCCAGCAGCCAGGGAACTTCCCTCCCCTACTACGAGCAGTACTTC.